The clone carrying this T cell receptor beta chain was observed once. The sample belongs to a study of blood T cell repertoires in COVID-19. Study-wide background: PBMCs, B-cell-depleted T cells, or T cells provided the cDNA or gDNA that made up the material.

Germline V lookup: CDR1 MNHEY, CDR2 SMNVEV (reference sequence). The CDR3 consists of 14 residues. Trimming removed 1 base at V and 4 bases at J, with 9 bases between. TCRdb keeps only in-frame clones here, not all; method: immunoSEQ multiplex PCR. This table has around 300,000 clones, around 90% appearing once. Ages ranged from roughly 18 to 100 years, with residence in more than 20 US areas. Sequenced sample: PBMCs or T cells enriched from blood (not recorded which). The clonotype comes from a woman aged 25 to 39 who had recovered from COVID-19. The chain uses TRBV27 and TRBJ2-3; D perhaps matches TRBD1 (6 bases). CDR3 loop: CASSLFAGADTQYF. The CDR3 DNA sequence: TGTGCCAGCAGTTTATTCGCAGGGGCAGATACGCAGTATTTT.